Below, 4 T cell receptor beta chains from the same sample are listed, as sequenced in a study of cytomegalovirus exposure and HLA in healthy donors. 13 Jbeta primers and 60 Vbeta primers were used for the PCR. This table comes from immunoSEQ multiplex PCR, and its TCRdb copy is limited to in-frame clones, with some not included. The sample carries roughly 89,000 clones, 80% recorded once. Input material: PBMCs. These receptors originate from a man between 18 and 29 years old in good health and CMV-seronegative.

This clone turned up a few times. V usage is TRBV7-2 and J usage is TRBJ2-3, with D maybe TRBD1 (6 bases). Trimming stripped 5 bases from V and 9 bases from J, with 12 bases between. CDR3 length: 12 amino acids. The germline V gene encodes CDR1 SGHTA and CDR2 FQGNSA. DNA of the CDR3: TGTGCCAGCAGCCACAGAGGGACAACGCAGTATTTT. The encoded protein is CASSHRGTTQYF.

CDR3 residues: CASSPDSFNQPQHF. CDR3 DNA sequence: TGCGCCAGCAGCCCGGACAGCTTCAATCAGCCCCAGCATTTT. This chain uses TRBV4-1 with TRBJ1-5, with a possible D match to TRBD1 (6 bases). Germline lookup yields CDR1 MGHRA and CDR2 YSYEKL. CDR3 length equals 14 residues. The ends were cut back, 4 bases at V and 3 bases at J, with 10 bases in the middle.

The CDR3, as DNA: TGTGCCAGCAGCTTAGACGGGGGGGCCCTTAATGAGCAGTTCTTC. Translating it yields CASSLDGGALNEQFF. The genes are TRBV11-2 and TRBJ2-1; 8 bases agree with TRBD2. Unmatched junction bases numbered 5, after V lost 0 bases and J lost 7 bases. Germline values: CDR1 SGHAT, CDR2 FQNNGV. This CDR3 has 15 amino acids. Full variable domain (remainder filled in from reference TRBV11-2 and TRBJ2-1): EAGVAQSPRYKIIEKRQSVAFWCNPISGHATLYWYQQILGQGPKLLIQFQNNGVVDDSQLPKDRFSAERLKGVDSTLKIQPAKLEDSAVYLCASSLDGGALNEQFFGPGTRLTVL.

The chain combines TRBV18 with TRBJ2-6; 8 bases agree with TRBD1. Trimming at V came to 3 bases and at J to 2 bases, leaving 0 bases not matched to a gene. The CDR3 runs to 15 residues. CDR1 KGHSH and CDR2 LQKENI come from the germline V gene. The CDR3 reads CASSPDRAGANVLTF. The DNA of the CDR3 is TGTGCCAGCTCACCGGACAGGGCTGGGGCCAACGTCCTGACTTTC.